Following are 17 T cell receptor beta chains from one sample sequenced in a study of cytomegalovirus exposure and HLA in healthy donors. TCRdb's copy holds only in-frame clones and misses some; the assay was immunoSEQ multiplex PCR. The table shows 150,000 or so clones, with 75% to 90% occurring only once. The sample consisted of PBMCs. The receptor set was obtained from a woman between 18 and 29 years old in good health and CMV-seropositive.

The count of this clone is one. This chain joins TRBV19 and TRBJ2-2; D might be TRBD1 (5 bases). Trimming left V 1 base short and J 5 bases short, with 8 bases between. The CDR3 sequence is 14 residues long. Germline CDR1 and CDR2: LNHDA and SQIVND (reference sequence). The CDR3 coding sequence is TGTGCCAGTAGTATAGTCCAGGGAACCGGGGAGCTGTTTTTT. Translated: CASSIVQGTGELFF. The entire variable domain, with the rest obtained from reference TRBV19 and TRBJ2-2, is as follows: DGGITQSPKYLFRKEGQNVTLSCEQNLNHDAMYWYRQDPGQGLRLIYYSQIVNDFQKGDIAEGYSVSREKKESFPLTVTSAQKNPTAFYLCASSIVQGTGELFFGEGSRLTVL.

This chain connects TRBV6-6 to TRBJ1-2; D remains unclear. The CDR3 runs to 12 residues. Between the trimmed V and J ends, which lost 5 bases and 7 bases, there was a span of 11 bases. In germline, CDR1 is MNHNY, CDR2 SVGAGI (reference sequence). CDR3 amino acids: CASSQYRPGYTF. CDR3 nucleotide sequence: TGTGCCAGCAGTCAATACAGACCTGGCTACACCTTC.

The DNA for the CDR3 is TGTGCCAGCAGCGTAAGTGGCGGGGGGGCGAACACCGGGGAGCTGTTTTTT. This codes for CASSVSGGGANTGELFF. This chain links TRBV9 with TRBJ2-2; TRBD2 aligns across 9 bases. The V and J ends lost 1 base and 0 bases, in that order; junction bases with no gene match: 4. This CDR3 spans 17 amino acids. The V gene's germline CDR1 is SGDLS and CDR2 YYNGEE.

The V and J genes are TRBV27 and TRBJ1-4; unclear D gene. There are 14 residues in the CDR3. Trimming removed 5 bases at V and 3 bases at J, with 10 bases between. Germline V CDR1 and CDR2: MNHEY, SMNVEV (reference sequence). For the CDR3, the DNA is TGTGCCAGCAGTCCCCAGGAAGCTAATGAAAAACTGTTTTTT. This translates into CASSPQEANEKLFF.

The rearrangement uses TRBV4-1 and TRBJ2-7, with 10 bases aligning to TRBD1. The V segment lost 0 bases and the J segment 4 bases; nucleotides outside the gene matches: 3. The CDR3 spans 15 residues. Germline CDR1 reads MGHRA; CDR2 reads YSYEKL. This CDR3 reads CASSQEDRGRYEQYF. The CDR3 DNA is TGCGCCAGCAGCCAAGAGGACAGGGGGAGGTACGAGCAGTACTTC.

The chain joins TRBV6-1 to TRBJ2-3, with 9 bases lining up with TRBD1. Germline V gene lookup returns CDR1 MNHNS and CDR2 SASEGT. The CDR3 is made up of 14 amino acids. V lost 7 bases and J lost 1; bases outside the gene matches: 3. Here the CDR3 reads CASMNRGRTDTQYF. CDR3 nucleotide sequence: TGTGCCAGCATGAACAGGGGGCGCACAGATACGCAGTATTTT.

The V call is TRBV11-3, the J call TRBJ2-1, with 11 nucleotides matching TRBD2. There are 16 residues in the CDR3. Trimming removed 1 base from V and 11 bases from J; junction bases left unmatched: 10. Germline assignment: CDR1 SGHNT and CDR2 YENEEA. CDR3 bases: TGTGCCAGCAGCTTAGGGGGGGGACTAGCGGCCTCCCAGCAGTTCTTC. This translates into CASSLGGGLAASQQFF.

The chain is built from TRBV27 and TRBJ1-5, with 10 bases fitting TRBD1. The CDR3 is made up of 14 amino acids. The V gene end was trimmed by 5 bases and the J gene end by 6 bases; junction bases not matched to a gene: 4. The germline gives CDR1 MNHEY, CDR2 SMNVEV (reference sequence). CDR3 protein: CASSRQGAGQPQHF. The CDR3 DNA reads TGTGCCAGCAGTCGACAGGGGGCTGGTCAGCCCCAGCATTTT.

CDR3 loop: CSALDRVYEQYF. The CDR3, as DNA: TGCAGCGCCCTCGACAGAGTTTACGAGCAGTACTTC. The rearrangement uses TRBV29-1 and TRBJ2-7; D is possibly TRBD1 (5 bases). This CDR3 comprises 12 residues. Trimming shortened V by 7 bases and J by 4 bases, and 14 bases separated the two germline ends. Germline lookup yields CDR1 SQVTM and CDR2 ANQGSEA.

J is TRBJ2-1 and V is TRBV4-2, with TRBD2 matching over 11 bases. The CDR3 covers 15 residues. The V segment lost 4 bases and the J segment 10 bases; nucleotides outside the gene matches: 9. CDR1 and CDR2 (germline): LGHNA, YNFKEQ. CDR3 DNA: TGTGCCAGCAGCCTAGCGGGGGGGCCCCGTAGAGAGCAGTTCTTC. Amino acid sequence: CASSLAGGPRREQFF.

The chain is built from TRBV28 and TRBJ1-5, with D uncertain. In germline, CDR1 is MDHEN, CDR2 SYDVKM. The length of the CDR3 is 15 residues. Trimming took 7 bases from V and 3 from J, leaving 16 bases between them. The CDR3 DNA reads as TGTGCCAGCACCCTAGGGAGGGCAAACAATCAGCCCCAGCATTTT. As protein: CASTLGRANNQPQHF.

The J gene is TRBJ2-1, the V gene TRBV4-2; 9 bases fit TRBD2. Looked up from germline, CDR1 is LGHNA and CDR2 is YNFKEQ. Trimming took 6 bases from V and 5 from J; bases not matched to a gene: 11. There are 16 residues in the CDR3. As DNA, the CDR3 is TGTGCCAGCAGGCGGTCTTTAGCGGGGGAGGACAATGAGCAGTTCTTC. It is translated as CASRRSLAGEDNEQFF.

This clone turned up a few times. This chain links TRBV10-3 with TRBJ2-4; weak D call: TRBD1 (6 bases). The CDR3 has 13 residues. Germline-derived CDR1 and CDR2 are ENHRY and SYGVKD. Trimming pared 2 bases from V and 4 bases from J, leaving 6 bases between. The CDR3 region is CAISEQGKNIQYF. In nucleotides, the CDR3 is TGTGCCATCAGTGAGCAGGGGAAAAACATTCAGTACTTC.

The rearrangement joins TRBV28 to TRBJ1-1, with 12 bases that match TRBD1. Germline V gives CDR1 MDHEN, CDR2 SYDVKM. The length of the CDR3 is 16 residues. The V gene end was trimmed by 3 bases and the J gene end by 4 bases; junction bases not matched to a gene: 6. The CDR3 DNA sequence: TGTGCCAGCAGTTTGGGGACAGGGGGCCTAGGCACTGAAGCTTTCTTT. It specifies CASSLGTGGLGTEAFF.

This sequence joins TRBV5-4 and TRBJ2-7; D possibly corresponds to TRBD1 (5 bases). Germline V lookup: CDR1 SGHNT, CDR2 YYREEE (reference sequence). The CDR3 length is 14 residues. Trimming took 4 bases from V and 2 from J, leaving 13 bases between them. CDR3 DNA sequence: TGTGCCAGCAGCCCGCAGGGCAGTCCCTACGAGCAGTACTTC. As protein: CASSPQGSPYEQYF.

As DNA, the CDR3 is TGTGCCAGCAGTTTAAACCCCCGACAGGTCGCGAACACTGAAGCTTTCTTT. Translating it yields CASSLNPRQVANTEAFF. The chain carries TRBV28 and TRBJ1-1; D might be TRBD1 (6 bases). V lost 2 bases and J 1 base, leaving 17 bases between the germline ends. The CDR3 contains 17 residues. Per the germline V gene, CDR1 is MDHEN and CDR2 is SYDVKM.

This clone was picked up one time. V usage is TRBV27 and J usage is TRBJ2-2, with 7 bases lining up with TRBD1. The trim removed 0 bases at V and 3 bases at J, leaving 7 bases unmatched. The CDR3 runs to 17 residues. Germline assignment: CDR1 MNHEY and CDR2 SMNVEV (reference sequence). CDR3 DNA: TGTGCCAGCAGTTTATCGCGACAGGGCAAGTACACCGGGGAGCTGTTTTTT. Amino acids: CASSLSRQGKYTGELFF.